Below are 18 T cell receptor beta chains sequenced from a single sample in a study of CD8+CD57+ T cells in acquired aplastic anemia. Selection for sequencing was limited to patients who had shown CD8+CD57+ cell expansion by flow cytometry. Investigators profiled TCR beta VDJ and CDR3 from genomic DNA template. Using its own MiXCR run on the reads, TCRdb lists one record per CDR3 protein. The table lists around 130,000 distinct CDR3 sequences, 50% to 70% of them singletons. Sample: sorted CD4+, CD8+, or CD8+CD57+ T cells (not recorded which) from PBMCs. All receptors come from a human donor with aplastic anemia.

The V gene is TRBV5-5, the J gene TRBJ2-5; 12 bases are shared with TRBD2. The CDR3 runs to 16 residues. Losses at the gene ends were 7 bases for V and 1 base for J; bases not matched to a gene: 8. From germline, CDR1 is SGHKS and CDR2 YYEKEE (reference sequence). DNA for the CDR3: TGTGCCAGCCTCCCCCCTAGCGGGAGGGCCCAAGAGACCCAGTACTTC. This codes for CASLPPSGRAQETQYF.

The chain links TRBV2 to TRBJ2-7; tentatively, D is TRBD1 (6 bases). Trimming left V 8 bases short and J 2 bases short, with 19 bases between. Germline CDR1 and CDR2: SNHLY and FYNNEI. The CDR3 has 15 amino acids. The CDR3 DNA reads as TGTGCCAGCCACCCTGGGGGCCCTGGGGCCTACGAGCAGTACTTC. Translating it yields CASHPGGPGAYEQYF.

This chain joins TRBV29-1 and TRBJ1-3; D unclear. This CDR3 comprises 13 residues. CDR1 and CDR2 (germline): SQVTM, ANQGSEA. V was pared by 4 bases and J by 1 base, with 8 bases between. CDR3 coding DNA: TGCAGCGTTGTAGAGGGTTCTGGAAACACCATATATTTT. Protein sequence: CSVVEGSGNTIYF.

The gene calls are TRBV2 and TRBJ2-1; 14 positions match TRBD2. Per the germline V gene, CDR1 is SNHLY and CDR2 is FYNNEI. Trimming at V came to 5 bases and at J to 9 bases, leaving 6 bases not matched to a gene. The CDR3 is 15 amino acids. The CDR3 DNA is TGTGCCAGCAGTCAGACTAGCGGGGGGGAGGGTGAGCAGTTCTTC. This codes for CASSQTSGGEGEQFF.

Here the CDR3 DNA reads TGTGCCATCCCGTTCCAGGGTGAACGCCAAGAGACCCAGTACTTC. Protein sequence: CAIPFQGERQETQYF. The V gene is TRBV7-9, the J gene TRBJ2-5, with D perhaps matching TRBD1 (5 bases). Germline values: CDR1 SEHNR, CDR2 FQNEAQ (reference sequence). This CDR3 has 15 amino acids. The V and J ends lost 10 bases and 1 base respectively, with 19 bases between them.

This sequence joins TRBV7-8 and TRBJ1-5; D remains ambiguous. CDR3 length: 13 amino acids. CDR1 SGHVS and CDR2 FQNEAQ come from the germline V gene. The V gene lost 5 bases and the J gene lost 5 bases, with 10 bases spanning the gap. As DNA, the CDR3 is TGTGCCAGCAGCCTGCGAACCCATCAGCCCCAGCATTTT. Protein: CASSLRTHQPQHF. The complete variable domain, with remaining parts taken from reference TRBV7-8 and TRBJ1-5, reads GAGVSQSPRYKVAKRGQDVALRCDPISGHVSLFWYQQALGQGPEFLTYFQNEAQLDKSGLPSDRFFAERPEGSVSTLKIQRTQQEDSAVYLCASSLRTHQPQHFGDGTRLSIL.

This clonotype was seen a handful of times. The CDR3 DNA sequence: TGCAGTGCTACCGGGACAGGGGATGGAAATCAGCCCCAGCATTTT. Protein product: CSATGTGDGNQPQHF. The J gene is TRBJ1-5, the V gene TRBV20-1; 10 bases agree with TRBD1. Per germline, CDR1 DFQATT and CDR2 SNEGSKA (reference sequence). V gave up 4 bases and J gave up 4 bases; unmatched junction bases: 7. The CDR3 totals 15 residues.

This clonotype was recorded at least ten times. V usage is TRBV29-1 and J usage is TRBJ1-1; tentatively, D is TRBD1 (5 bases). Germline CDR1 reads SQVTM; CDR2 reads ANQGSEA. The CDR3 sequence is 13 residues long. The V end lost 2 bases, the J end lost 1 base, and 8 bases lay between the germline ends. This CDR3 reads CSVERDQNTEAFF. In nucleotides, the CDR3 is TGCAGCGTTGAACGGGACCAGAACACTGAAGCTTTCTTT.

V gene TRBV5-2 combines with J gene TRBJ2-7; the D call TRBD1 from the table was never checked on the DNA. TRBV5-2 is given as a pseudogene. The CDR3 contains 19 residues. CDR3 nucleotides: TGTGCCAGCAACCTGGGGACAGGGGACTTAATGGATGGACCCTACGAGCAGTACTTC. As protein: CASNLGTGDLMDGPYEQYF.

The chain combines TRBV24-1 with TRBJ2-1; 9 nucleotides match TRBD1. The junction had 7 bases not matched to a gene; V was cut back by 4 bases and J by 4 bases. The germline V gene has CDR1 KGHDR and CDR2 SFDVKD. The CDR3 totals 16 residues. The CDR3 is CATSDPRTGEYNEQFF. CDR3 in DNA: TGTGCCACCAGTGACCCAAGGACAGGGGAATACAATGAGCAGTTCTTC.

The CDR3 loop reads CASRSDRAYGYTF. The CDR3 DNA reads TGCGCCAGCAGGTCCGACAGAGCCTATGGCTACACCTTC. The J gene is TRBJ1-2, the V gene TRBV5-1; maybe TRBD1 (5 bases). This CDR3 is built from 13 residues. Trimming cost V 5 bases and J 4 bases, with 12 bases left between them. Looked up from germline, CDR1 is SGHRS and CDR2 is YFSETQ.

V and J are TRBV11-1 and TRBJ1-5; 8 bases line up with TRBD1. The V segment lost 0 bases and the J segment 3 bases; nucleotides outside the gene matches: 7. The CDR3 extends over 17 amino acids. Per germline, CDR1 SGHAT and CDR2 FQDESV (reference sequence). As DNA, the CDR3 is TGTGCCAGCAGCTTAGCGATGGGACAGGACTACAATCAGCCCCAGCATTTT. This translates into CASSLAMGQDYNQPQHF.

The chain couples TRBV7-8 to TRBJ2-7; the D gene is possibly TRBD1 (5 bases). Germline V lookup: CDR1 SGHVS, CDR2 FQNEAQ. The CDR3 is made up of 15 amino acids. V was shortened by 1 base and J by 7 bases, with 17 bases between the two germline ends. The CDR3 region has the DNA TGTGCCAGCAGCTTAGGAATTAATTCGACAGTGGAGCAGTACTTC. It translates to CASSLGINSTVEQYF.

The chain combines TRBV9 with TRBJ1-2; D unresolved. Germline V gives CDR1 SGDLS, CDR2 YYNGEE. V was shortened by 0 bases and J by 6 bases, with 18 bases between the two germline ends. The CDR3 length is 16 residues. The CDR3 is CASSVDPGGLGDGYTF. The CDR3, as DNA: TGTGCCAGCAGCGTAGATCCGGGAGGGTTAGGCGATGGCTACACCTTC.

Turning to this clonotype: A much larger clone is a single base away; this may be a read error. This chain connects TRBV6-1 to TRBJ1-4, with D possibly matching TRBD1 (5 bases). This CDR3 region has 13 residues. Trimming stripped 9 bases from V and 8 bases from J, with 16 bases between. Germline CDR1 MNHNS, CDR2 SASEGT. CDR3 protein: CARGGRGKEKLFF. As DNA, the CDR3 is TGTGCCAGGGGGGGACGGGGTAAGGAAAAACTGTTTTTT.

This chain links TRBV24-1 with TRBJ2-7; 8 bases are a match to TRBD1. The length of the CDR3 is 12 residues. V dropped 11 bases and J dropped 5; count of bases not matched to a gene: 7. CDR1 and CDR2 from the germline V gene are KGHDR and SFDVKD. CDR3 in amino acids: CAIGTGGDEQYF. The CDR3 DNA reads as TGTGCCATCGGGACAGGCGGGGACGAGCAGTACTTC.

The rearrangement uses TRBV20-1 and TRBJ2-2; tentatively, D is TRBD1 (5 bases). CDR1 and CDR2 from the germline V gene are DFQATT and SNEGSKA (reference sequence). This CDR3 is 13 amino acids long. The V gene lost 2 bases and the J gene lost 7 bases, with 11 bases spanning the gap. The CDR3 nucleotides are TGCAGTGCTAGACACACAGGTTTCGGGGAGCTGTTTTTT. This codes for CSARHTGFGELFF.

This clonotype showed up just a few times. This chain connects TRBV29-1 to TRBJ2-7; a possible D gene is TRBD1 (5 bases). V lost 7 bases and J lost 4, with 17 bases in between. In germline, CDR1 is SQVTM, CDR2 ANQGSEA. The CDR3 is 13 residues long. CDR3 in amino acids: CSAVTGRVYEQYF. DNA for the CDR3: TGCAGCGCCGTGACGGGCAGGGTATACGAGCAGTACTTC.